This T cell receptor beta chain was sequenced for a study of beta chain features in type 1 diabetes. About the study: On cell yields, gender and age, patients and healthy donors were similar. Points from the study as a whole: Here, the possible influence of HLA type (on TCRB rearrangement) remained unresolved. Among patients with Type 1 diabetes, TCRB CDR3s were moderately but significantly shorter in every one of the four CD4+ subsets. Highly expressing activated T cells could be over-counted with a cDNA template.

The entirety of the isolated RNA underwent reverse transcription, so expressed TCRB transcripts were sequenced. TCRdb's table, derived via immunoSEQ multiplex PCR, lists solely in-frame clones and lacks some. The table shows about 280,000 clones, with approximately 15% occurring only once. The ends were cut back, 1 base at V and 2 bases at J, with 9 bases in the middle. CDR3 length: 14 amino acids. Germline CDR1 SGHAT, CDR2 FQNNGV. Remarks on this clone: The target antigen is unknown. The sample carries other DNA sequences with the same CDR3.

The gene calls are TRBV11-2 and TRBJ2-7; weak D call: TRBD1 (5 bases). The sample taken for sequencing was naive CD4+ T cells from blood. The origin of this receptor is a man aged 18 to 29 with type 1 diabetes. CDR3 nucleotide sequence: TGTGCCAGCAGCTTAGGCCAGGGTCCCTACGAGCAGTACTTC. Translating it yields CASSLGQGPYEQYF.